This T cell receptor beta chain is drawn from a study of CD8 T cells in Susac syndrome. Study findings and constraints: Regarding the TCR sequencing and HLA analysis, the study admitted that a relatively small number of individuals were involved.

From blood CD8+ and CD4+ T cells, TCR beta sequences were generated. Comments on this clonotype: The antigen is not known.

The RNA, about 0.45 to 1 ug, was put through reverse transcription using random hexamers. A multiplex approach, immunoSEQ multiplex PCR, amplified TCR beta CDR3 across 54 Vbeta and 13 Jbeta. TCRdb recomputed calls from the immunoSEQ multiplex PCR reads with MiXCR, one row per CDR3 protein. The table lists 150,000 to 200,000 distinct CDR3 sequences, 94% of them singletons. The CDR3 has 16 amino acids. With 0 bases clipped from V and 8 bases from J, the junction kept 10 bases outside the gene matches. Germline CDR1 and CDR2: SEHNR and FQNEAQ (reference sequence). The receptor was isolated from a human donor with multiple sclerosis. The V and J genes are TRBV7-9 and TRBJ2-1, with 7 bases identical to TRBD2. Sequencing was performed on CD4+ T cells from PBMCs. This chain's CDR3 is CASSLALVAGMDEQFF. CDR3 in DNA: TGTGCCAGCAGCTTAGCGTTAGTAGCGGGCATGGATGAGCAGTTCTTC.